The rows below give T cell receptor beta chains drawn from one sample of a study of cytomegalovirus exposure and HLA in healthy donors. The table came from immunoSEQ multiplex PCR; TCRdb's copy has only in-frame clones and leaves some out. This repertoire includes about 120,000 clones. Sequenced sample: PBMCs. These receptors were obtained from a man younger than 35 in good health and CMV-seronegative. The CDR3 runs from the conserved cysteine through the conserved F or W. The D gene is left open where the match is weak.

V	J	D	DNA	CDR3
TRBV5-6	TRBJ2-3	TRBD2	TGTGCCAGCAGCACGAGGACTAGCGGTGCAGATACGCAGTATTTT	CASSTRTSGADTQYF
TRBV5-4	TRBJ1-4	TRBD1	TGTGCCAGCAGCTTGTTAGGGGGCGAGGCTAATGAAAAACTGTTTTTT	CASSLLGGEANEKLFF
TRBV28	TRBJ2-3	TRBD1	TGTGCCAGCAGTTACGCCGGGACAGGGGATAGCACAGATACGCAGTATTTT	CASSYAGTGDSTDTQYF
TRBV9	TRBJ2-7	TRBD2	TGTGCCAGCAGCGCAGGCGGGGGAACCTACGAGCAGTACTTC	CASSAGGGTYEQYF
TRBV19	TRBJ1-4	TRBD1	TGTGCCACCCACCCCGGGACAGCTAATGAAAAACTGTTTTTT	CATHPGTANEKLFF
TRBV6-6	TRBJ1-1	TRBD1	TGTGCCAGCAGTTACTCTATACAGGGGAGCCATTATGAAGCTTTCTTT	CASSYSIQGSHYEAFF
TRBV19	TRBJ1-2	.	TGTGCCAGTACCGCCCCACAGAGGGTTTATAACTATGGCTACACCTTC	CASTAPQRVYNYGYTF
TRBV5-1	TRBJ2-2	TRBD2	TGCGCCAGCAGCCGGGGACTAGCGGGAGGGCCGGGCACCGGGGAGCTGTTTTTT	CASSRGLAGGPGTGELFF
TRBV9	TRBJ1-1	.	TGTGCCAGCAGCGCATCAGGGTGGACTGAAGCTTTCTTT	CASSASGWTEAFF
TRBV18	TRBJ1-1	.	TGTGCCAGCTCACCATCCCGGTTTGGCACTGAAGCTTTCTTT	CASSPSRFGTEAFF
TRBV11-2	TRBJ1-2	.	TGTGCCAGCAGCTTAGAATCGGTCCCTAACTATGGCTACACCTTC	CASSLESVPNYGYTF
TRBV18	TRBJ1-5	.	TGTGCCAGCTCACTATTACTCGCTGATCAGCCCCAGCATTTT	CASSLLLADQPQHF
TRBV15	TRBJ2-7	TRBD1	TGTGCCACCAGCAGTGGGGACAGCTCCTACGAGCAGTACTTC	CATSSGDSSYEQYF
TRBV7-9	TRBJ2-2	TRBD2	TGTGCCAGCAGCATGCCGGGAGGGAGGCCTACCGGGGAGCTGTTTTTT	CASSMPGGRPTGELFF
TRBV19	TRBJ2-1	.	TGTGCCACCGAGGGGGAGGGCCACAATGAGCAGTTCTTC	CATEGEGHNEQFF
TRBV19	TRBJ2-7	.	TGTGCCAGTAGCCAACGATCTACCATCCTCGAGCAGTACTTC	CASSQRSTILEQYF
TRBV20-1	TRBJ1-1	.	TGCAGTGCTAGTCTCGGGGGGGCTTTCTTT	CSASLGGAFF